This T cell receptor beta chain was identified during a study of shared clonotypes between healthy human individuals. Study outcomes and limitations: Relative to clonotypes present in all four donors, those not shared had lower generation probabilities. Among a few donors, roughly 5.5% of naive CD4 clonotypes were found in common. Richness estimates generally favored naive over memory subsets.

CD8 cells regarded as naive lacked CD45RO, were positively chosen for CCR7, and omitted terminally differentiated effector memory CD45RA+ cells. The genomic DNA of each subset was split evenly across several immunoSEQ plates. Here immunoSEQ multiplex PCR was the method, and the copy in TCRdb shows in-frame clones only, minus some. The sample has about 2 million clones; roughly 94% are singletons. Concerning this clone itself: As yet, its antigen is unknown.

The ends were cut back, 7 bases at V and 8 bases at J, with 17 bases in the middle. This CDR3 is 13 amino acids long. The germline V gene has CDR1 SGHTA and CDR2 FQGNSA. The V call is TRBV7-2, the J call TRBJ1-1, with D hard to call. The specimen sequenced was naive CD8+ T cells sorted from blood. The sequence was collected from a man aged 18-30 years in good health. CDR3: CASISVGALEAFF. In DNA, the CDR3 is TGTGCCAGCATCAGTGTGGGCGCTCTCGAAGCTTTCTTT. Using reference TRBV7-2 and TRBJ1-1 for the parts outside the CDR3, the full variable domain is GAGVSQSPSNKVTEKGKDVELRCDPISGHTALYWYRQSLGQGLEFLIYFQGNSAPDKSGLPSDRFSAERTGGSVSTLTIQRTQQEDSAVYLCASISVGALEAFFGQGTRLTVV.